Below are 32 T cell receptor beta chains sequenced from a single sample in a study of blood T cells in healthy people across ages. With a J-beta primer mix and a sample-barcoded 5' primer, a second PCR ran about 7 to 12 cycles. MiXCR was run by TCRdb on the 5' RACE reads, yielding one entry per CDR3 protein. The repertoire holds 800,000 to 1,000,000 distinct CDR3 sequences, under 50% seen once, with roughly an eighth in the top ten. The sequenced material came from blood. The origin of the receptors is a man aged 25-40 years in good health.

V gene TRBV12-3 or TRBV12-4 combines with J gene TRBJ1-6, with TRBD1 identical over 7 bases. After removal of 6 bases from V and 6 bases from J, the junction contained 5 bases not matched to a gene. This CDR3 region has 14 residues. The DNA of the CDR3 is TGTGCCAGCAGGGCCGGGACAGCTAATTCACCCCTCCACTTT. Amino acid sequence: CASRAGTANSPLHF.

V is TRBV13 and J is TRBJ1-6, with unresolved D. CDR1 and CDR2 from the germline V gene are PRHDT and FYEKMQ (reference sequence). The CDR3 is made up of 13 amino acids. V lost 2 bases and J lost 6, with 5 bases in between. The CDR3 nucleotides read TGTGCCAGCAGCTTACTTCTTAATTCACCCCTCCACTTT. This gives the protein CASSLLLNSPLHF.

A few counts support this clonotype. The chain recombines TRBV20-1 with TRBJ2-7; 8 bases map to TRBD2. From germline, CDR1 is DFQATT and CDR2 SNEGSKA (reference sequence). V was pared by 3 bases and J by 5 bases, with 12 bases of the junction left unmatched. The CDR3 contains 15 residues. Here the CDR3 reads CSARPRGGAYNEQYF. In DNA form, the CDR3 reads TGCAGTGCTAGGCCTCGGGGGGGAGCTTATAACGAGCAGTACTTC.

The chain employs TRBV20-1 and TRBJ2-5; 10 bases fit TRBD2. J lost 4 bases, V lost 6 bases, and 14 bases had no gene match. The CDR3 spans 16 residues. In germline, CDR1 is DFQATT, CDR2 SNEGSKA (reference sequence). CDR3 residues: CSAQPSGGTRGETQYF. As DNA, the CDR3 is TGCAGTGCCCAGCCTAGCGGGGGAACGAGAGGAGAGACCCAGTACTTC.

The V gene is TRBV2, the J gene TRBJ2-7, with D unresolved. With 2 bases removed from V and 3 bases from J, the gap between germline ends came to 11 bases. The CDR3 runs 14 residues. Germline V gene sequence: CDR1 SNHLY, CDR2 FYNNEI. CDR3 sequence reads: CASSERTGIYEQYF. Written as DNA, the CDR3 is TGTGCCAGCAGTGAACGGACCGGAATCTACGAGCAGTACTTC. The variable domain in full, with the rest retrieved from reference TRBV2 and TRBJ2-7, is EPEVTQTPSHQVTQMGQEVILRCVPISNHLYFYWYRQILGQKVEFLVSFYNNEISEKSEIFDDQFSVERPDGSNFTLKIRSTKLEDSAMYFCASSERTGIYEQYFGPGTRLTVT.

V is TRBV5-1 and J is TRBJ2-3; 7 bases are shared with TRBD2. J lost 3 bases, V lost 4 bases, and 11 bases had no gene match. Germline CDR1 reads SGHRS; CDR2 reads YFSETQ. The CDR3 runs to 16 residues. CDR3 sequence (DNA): TGCGCCAGCAGCACTCCGGGACGAGCGGGGACAGATACGCAGTATTTT. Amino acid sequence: CASSTPGRAGTDTQYF.

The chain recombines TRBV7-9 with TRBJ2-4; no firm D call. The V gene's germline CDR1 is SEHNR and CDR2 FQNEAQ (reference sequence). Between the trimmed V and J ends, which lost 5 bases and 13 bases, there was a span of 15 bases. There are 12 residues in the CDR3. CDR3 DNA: TGTGCCAGCAGCCCTAGACAAGACCAGCAGTACTTC. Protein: CASSPRQDQQYF.

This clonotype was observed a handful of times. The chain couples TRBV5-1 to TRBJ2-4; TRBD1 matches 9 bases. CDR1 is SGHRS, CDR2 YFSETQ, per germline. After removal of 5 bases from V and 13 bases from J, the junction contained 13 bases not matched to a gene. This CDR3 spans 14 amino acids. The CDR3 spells CASRDDTGTGRQYF. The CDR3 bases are TGCGCCAGCAGAGATGACACCGGGACAGGGCGGCAGTACTTC.

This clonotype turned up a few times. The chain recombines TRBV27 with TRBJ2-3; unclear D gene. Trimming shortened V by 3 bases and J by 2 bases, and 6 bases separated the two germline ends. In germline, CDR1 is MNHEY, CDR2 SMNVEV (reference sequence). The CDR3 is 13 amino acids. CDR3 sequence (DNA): TGTGCCAGCAGTTTCCTTGACACAGATACGCAGTATTTT. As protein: CASSFLDTDTQYF.

The CDR3 DNA reads as TGTGCCAGCAGCTTGGGGACGGGGGCGAACACCGGGGAGCTGTTTTTT. It is translated as CASSLGTGANTGELFF. The chain links TRBV5-5 to TRBJ2-2; D is possibly TRBD2 (6 bases). Germline V gene sequence: CDR1 SGHKS, CDR2 YYEKEE (reference sequence). V was clipped by 0 bases and J by 0 bases, with 9 bases between them. The CDR3 is made up of 16 amino acids.

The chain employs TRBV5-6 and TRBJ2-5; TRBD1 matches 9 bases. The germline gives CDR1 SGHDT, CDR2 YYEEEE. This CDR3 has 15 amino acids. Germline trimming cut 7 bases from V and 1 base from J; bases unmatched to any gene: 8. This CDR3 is CASARRTGVQETQYF. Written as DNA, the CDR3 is TGTGCCAGCGCACGACGGACAGGGGTCCAAGAGACCCAGTACTTC.

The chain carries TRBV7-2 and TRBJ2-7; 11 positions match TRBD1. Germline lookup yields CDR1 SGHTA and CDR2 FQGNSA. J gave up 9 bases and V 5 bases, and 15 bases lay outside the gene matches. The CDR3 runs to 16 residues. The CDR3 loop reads CASSVSFGQGALGQYF. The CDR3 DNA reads TGTGCCAGCAGCGTGAGCTTTGGACAGGGGGCTTTAGGGCAGTACTTC.

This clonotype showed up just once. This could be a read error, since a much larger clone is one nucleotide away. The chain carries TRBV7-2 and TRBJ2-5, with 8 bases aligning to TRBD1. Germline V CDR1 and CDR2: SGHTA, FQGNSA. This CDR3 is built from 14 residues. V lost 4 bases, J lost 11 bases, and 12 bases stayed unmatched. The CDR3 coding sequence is TGTGCCAGCAGCTCGACAGGGGTATTGGATGAGCAGTACTTC. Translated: CASSSTGVLDEQYF.

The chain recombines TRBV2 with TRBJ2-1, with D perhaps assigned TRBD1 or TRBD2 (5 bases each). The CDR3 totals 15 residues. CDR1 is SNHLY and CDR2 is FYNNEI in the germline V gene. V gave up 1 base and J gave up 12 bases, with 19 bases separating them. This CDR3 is CASSEGGTNPEGQFF. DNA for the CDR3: TGTGCCAGCAGTGAAGGGGGGACCAACCCCGAGGGGCAGTTCTTC.

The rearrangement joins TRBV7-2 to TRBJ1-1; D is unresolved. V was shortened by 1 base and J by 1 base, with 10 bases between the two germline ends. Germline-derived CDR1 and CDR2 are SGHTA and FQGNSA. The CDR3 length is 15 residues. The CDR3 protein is CASSLVRVGNTEAFF. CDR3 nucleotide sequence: TGTGCCAGCAGCTTAGTGCGGGTTGGGAACACTGAAGCTTTCTTT.

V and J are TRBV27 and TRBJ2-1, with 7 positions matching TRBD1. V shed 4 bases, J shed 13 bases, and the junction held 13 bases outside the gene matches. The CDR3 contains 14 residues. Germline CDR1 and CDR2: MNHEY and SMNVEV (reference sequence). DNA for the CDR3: TGTGCCAGCAGTTCGACAGGGACCCAAGAGACCCAGTTCTTC. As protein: CASSSTGTQETQFF.

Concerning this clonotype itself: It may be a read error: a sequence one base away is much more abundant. CDR3 sequence (DNA): TGCAGTGCTAGCTTTCAGGTCTCTGCCAAAGACATTCAGTACTTC. Its translation: CSASFQVSAKDIQYF. The chain combines TRBV20-1 with TRBJ2-7; D uncertain. The closer fit of TRBJ2-4 to the DNA end suggests the J call may be wrong. The V gene's germline CDR1 is DFQATT and CDR2 SNEGSKA (reference sequence). This CDR3 has 15 amino acids.

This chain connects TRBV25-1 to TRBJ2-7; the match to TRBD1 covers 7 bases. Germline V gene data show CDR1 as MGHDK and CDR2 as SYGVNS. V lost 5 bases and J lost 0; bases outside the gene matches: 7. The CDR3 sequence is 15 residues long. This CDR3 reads CASSPADRSSYEQYF. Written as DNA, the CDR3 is TGTGCCAGCAGTCCGGCGGACAGGAGCTCCTACGAGCAGTACTTC.

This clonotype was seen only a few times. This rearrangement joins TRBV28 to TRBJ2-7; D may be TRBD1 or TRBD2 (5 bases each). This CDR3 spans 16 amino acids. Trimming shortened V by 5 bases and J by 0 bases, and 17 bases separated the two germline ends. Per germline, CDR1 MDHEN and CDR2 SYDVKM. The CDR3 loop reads CASSGASEAISYEQYF. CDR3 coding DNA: TGTGCCAGCAGTGGGGCATCGGAGGCTATCTCCTACGAGCAGTACTTC.

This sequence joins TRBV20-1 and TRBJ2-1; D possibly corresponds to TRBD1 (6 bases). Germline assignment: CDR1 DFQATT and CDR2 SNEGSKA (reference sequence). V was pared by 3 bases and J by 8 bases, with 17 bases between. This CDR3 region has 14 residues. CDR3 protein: CSASATGQWHEQFF. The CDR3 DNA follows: TGCAGTGCTAGTGCGACAGGCCAATGGCATGAGCAGTTCTTC.

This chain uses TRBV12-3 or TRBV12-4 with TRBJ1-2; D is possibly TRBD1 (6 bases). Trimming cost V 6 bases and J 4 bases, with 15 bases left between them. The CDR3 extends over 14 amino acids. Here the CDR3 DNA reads TGTGCCAGCAGGGCCCCGACAGGTAGCTATGGCTACACCTTC. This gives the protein CASRAPTGSYGYTF.

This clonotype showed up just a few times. CDR3 residues: CASSEGPGLNTEAFF. CDR3 in DNA: TGTGCCAGCAGTGAGGGGCCAGGGTTGAACACTGAAGCTTTCTTT. The chain has TRBV6-1 and TRBJ1-1; perhaps TRBD1 as D (5 bases). This CDR3 comprises 15 residues. Germline values: CDR1 MNHNS, CDR2 SASEGT. V was pared by 3 bases and J by 0 bases, with 11 bases between.

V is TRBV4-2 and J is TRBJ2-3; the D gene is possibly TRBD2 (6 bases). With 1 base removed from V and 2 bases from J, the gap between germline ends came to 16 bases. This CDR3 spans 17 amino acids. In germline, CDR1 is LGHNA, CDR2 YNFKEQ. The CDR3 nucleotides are TGTGCCAGCAGCCAAGCCCCCGGGTCGGGGGTCACAGATACGCAGTATTTT. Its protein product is CASSQAPGSGVTDTQYF.

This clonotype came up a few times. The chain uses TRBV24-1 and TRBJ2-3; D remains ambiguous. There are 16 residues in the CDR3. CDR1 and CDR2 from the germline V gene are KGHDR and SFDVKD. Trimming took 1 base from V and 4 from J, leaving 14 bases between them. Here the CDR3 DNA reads TGTGCCACCAGTGATTTAGGGCAGACCCCACCAGATACGCAGTATTTT. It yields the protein CATSDLGQTPPDTQYF.

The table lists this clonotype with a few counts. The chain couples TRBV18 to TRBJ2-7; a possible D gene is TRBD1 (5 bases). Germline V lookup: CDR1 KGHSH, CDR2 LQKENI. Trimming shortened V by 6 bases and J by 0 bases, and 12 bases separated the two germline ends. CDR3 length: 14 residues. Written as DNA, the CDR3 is TGTGCCAGCTCTCCGGACACGAGCTCCTACGAGCAGTACTTC. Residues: CASSPDTSSYEQYF.

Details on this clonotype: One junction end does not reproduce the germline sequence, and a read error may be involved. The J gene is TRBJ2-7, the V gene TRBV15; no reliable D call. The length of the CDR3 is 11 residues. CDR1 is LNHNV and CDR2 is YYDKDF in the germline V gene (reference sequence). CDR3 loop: CATSRDDEQNF. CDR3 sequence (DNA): TGTGCCACCAGCAGAGATGACGAGCAGAACTTC.

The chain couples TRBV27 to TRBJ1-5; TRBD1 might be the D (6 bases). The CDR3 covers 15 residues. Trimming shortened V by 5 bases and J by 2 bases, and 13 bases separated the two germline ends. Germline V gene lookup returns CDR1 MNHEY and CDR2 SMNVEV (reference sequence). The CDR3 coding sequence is TGTGCCAGCAGTAATGTCAGGGGAGGCAATCAGCCCCAGCATTTT. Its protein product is CASSNVRGGNQPQHF.

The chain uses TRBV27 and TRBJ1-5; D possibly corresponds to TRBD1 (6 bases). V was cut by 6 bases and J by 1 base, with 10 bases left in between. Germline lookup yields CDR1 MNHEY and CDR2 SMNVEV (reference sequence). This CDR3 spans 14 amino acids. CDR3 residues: CASRPTGSNQPQHF. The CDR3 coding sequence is TGTGCCAGCAGACCAACAGGGAGCAATCAGCCCCAGCATTTT.

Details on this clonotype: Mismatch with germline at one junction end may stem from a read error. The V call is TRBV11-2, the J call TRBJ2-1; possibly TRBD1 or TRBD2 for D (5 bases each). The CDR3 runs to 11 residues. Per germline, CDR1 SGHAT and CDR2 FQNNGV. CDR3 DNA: TGTACCAGCAGCTTGGGACGAGAGTCGTTCTTC. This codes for CTSSLGRESFF. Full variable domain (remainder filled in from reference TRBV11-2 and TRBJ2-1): EAGVAQSPRYKIIEKRQSVAFWCNPISGHATLYWYQQILGQGPKLLIQFQNNGVVDDSQLPKDRFSAERLKGVDSTLKIQPAKLEDSAVYLCTSSLGRESFFGPGTRLTVL.

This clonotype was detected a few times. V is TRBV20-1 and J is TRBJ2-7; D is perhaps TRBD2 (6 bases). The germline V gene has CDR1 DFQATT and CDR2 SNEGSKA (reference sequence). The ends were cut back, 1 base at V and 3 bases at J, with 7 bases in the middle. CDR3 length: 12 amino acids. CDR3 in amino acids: CSARGDFYEQYF. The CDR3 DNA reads TGCAGTGCTAGAGGGGACTTCTACGAGCAGTACTTC.

CDR3 protein: CASSYSTGPPGQYEQYF. CDR3 nucleotides: TGTGCCAGCAGTTACTCGACAGGGCCGCCAGGTCAATACGAGCAGTACTTC. The J gene is TRBJ2-5, the V gene TRBV6-5, with 7 nucleotides matching TRBD1. The J call is doubtful: the DNA matches TRBJ2-7 better. This CDR3 comprises 17 residues. Germline loops: CDR1 MNHEY, CDR2 SVGAGI.

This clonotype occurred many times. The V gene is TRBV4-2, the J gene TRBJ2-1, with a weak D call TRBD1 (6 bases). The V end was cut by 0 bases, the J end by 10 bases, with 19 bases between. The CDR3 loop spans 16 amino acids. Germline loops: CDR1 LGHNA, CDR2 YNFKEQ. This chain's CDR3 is CASSQDKLGGKVEQFF. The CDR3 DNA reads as TGTGCCAGCAGCCAAGATAAGTTAGGGGGTAAGGTAGAGCAGTTCTTC.